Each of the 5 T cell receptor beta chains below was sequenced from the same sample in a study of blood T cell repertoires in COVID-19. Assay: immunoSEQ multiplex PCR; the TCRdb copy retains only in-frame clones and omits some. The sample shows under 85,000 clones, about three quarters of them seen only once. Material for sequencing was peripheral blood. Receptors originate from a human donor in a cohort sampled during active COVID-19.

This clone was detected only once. CDR3 in DNA: TGTGCCAGCAGCTTAGGTTCCCAGGGGGCTCTAAGCAATAATTCACCCCTCCACTTT. Protein: CASSLGSQGALSNNSPLHF. This chain joins TRBV7-8 and TRBJ1-6, with 8 positions matching TRBD1. The V gene end was trimmed by 1 base and the J gene end by 5 bases; junction bases not matched to a gene: 13. The CDR3 has 19 residues. Germline V lookup: CDR1 SGHVS, CDR2 FQNEAQ.

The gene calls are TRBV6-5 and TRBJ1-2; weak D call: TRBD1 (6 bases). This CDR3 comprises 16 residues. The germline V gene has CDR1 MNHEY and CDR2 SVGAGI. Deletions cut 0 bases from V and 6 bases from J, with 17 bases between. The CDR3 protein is CASSYSNRQEGNGYTF. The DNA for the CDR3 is TGTGCCAGCAGTTACTCGAATAGACAGGAAGGGAATGGCTACACCTTC.

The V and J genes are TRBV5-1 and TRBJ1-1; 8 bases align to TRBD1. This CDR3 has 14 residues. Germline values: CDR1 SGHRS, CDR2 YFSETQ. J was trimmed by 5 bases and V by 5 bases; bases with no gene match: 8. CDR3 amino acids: CASRQGGQRTEAFF. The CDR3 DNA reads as TGCGCCAGCAGACAGGGGGGGCAGAGGACTGAAGCTTTCTTT.

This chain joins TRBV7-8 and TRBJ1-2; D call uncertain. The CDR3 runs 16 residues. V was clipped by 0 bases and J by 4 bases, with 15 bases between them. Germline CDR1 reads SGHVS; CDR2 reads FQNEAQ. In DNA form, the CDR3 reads TGTGCCAGCAGCTTAGCCCGAACAGCTCCAATCTATGGCTACACCTTC. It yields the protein CASSLARTAPIYGYTF.

The CDR3 DNA reads as TGCGCCAGCAGCGCCGGGACAGGGGTACGGAACACTGAAGCTTTCTTT. Its translation is CASSAGTGVRNTEAFF. V and J are TRBV5-1 and TRBJ1-1; 10 bases are shared with TRBD1. Germline-derived CDR1 and CDR2 are SGHRS and YFSETQ. Trimming at V came to 4 bases and at J to 1 base, leaving 7 bases not matched to a gene. The CDR3 is 16 residues long.